Below, 24 T cell receptor beta chains from the same sample are listed, as sequenced in a study of blood T cell repertoires in COVID-19. Produced via immunoSEQ multiplex PCR; TCRdb's table is partial and in-frame only. The repertoire holds 100,000 to 150,000 clones, with 85% as singletons. The sequenced material came from peripheral blood. The source of these receptors is a man older than 75 with active or convalescent COVID-19.

The V gene is TRBV15, the J gene TRBJ1-3; D is unresolved. The length of the CDR3 is 13 residues. Germline V CDR1 and CDR2: LNHNV, YYDKDF (reference sequence). The V and J ends lost 3 bases and 4 bases respectively, with 7 bases between them. The CDR3 loop reads CATSSIRGNTIYF. The CDR3 DNA follows: TGTGCCACCAGCAGTATCAGGGGAAACACCATATATTTT.

J is TRBJ1-5 and V is TRBV7-9; D call uncertain. Trimming took 0 bases from V and 6 from J, leaving 6 bases between them. The CDR3 spans 13 residues. Germline CDR1 is SEHNR and CDR2 is FQNEAQ (reference sequence). Written as DNA, the CDR3 is TGTGCCAGCAGCTTAGCGAATAGTCAGCCCCAGCATTTT. It encodes CASSLANSQPQHF.

CDR3 bases: TGTGCCAGCACCTTGCTTGGGACAATGTATTTT. This codes for CASTLLGTMYF. The chain is built from TRBV12-3 or TRBV12-4 and TRBJ1-3; D perhaps matches TRBD1 (6 bases). The V end was cut by 7 bases, the J end by 16 bases, with 17 bases between. The CDR3 totals 11 residues.

The V call is TRBV7-6, the J call TRBJ1-4; no definite D call. The CDR3 totals 15 residues. Per germline, CDR1 SGHVS and CDR2 FNYEAQ. V lost 5 bases to trimming and J lost 4 bases, with 14 bases between them. The CDR3 is CASSPQDGLNEKLFF. The CDR3 DNA reads TGTGCCAGCAGCCCCCAGGACGGACTTAATGAAAAACTGTTTTTT.

This clone has a handful of counts. V and J are TRBV4-1 and TRBJ2-2; D not resolved. This CDR3 is built from 16 residues. Germline CDR1 and CDR2: MGHRA and YSYEKL. Between the trimmed V and J ends, which lost 4 bases and 1 base, there was a span of 13 bases. Here the CDR3 DNA reads TGCGCCAGCAGCCGAGAAATAGCCCGGAACACCGGGGAGCTGTTTTTT. Its protein is CASSREIARNTGELFF.

The V call is TRBV29-1, the J call TRBJ1-1; the D is unclear. V lost 4 bases to trimming and J lost 10 bases, with 16 bases between them. The CDR3 spans 12 residues. The germline CDR1 and CDR2 sequences are SQVTM and ANQGSEA. CDR3 region: CSVVVEGSGAFF. The CDR3 DNA reads as TGCAGCGTTGTAGTGGAGGGCTCGGGAGCTTTCTTT.

This rearrangement joins TRBV15 to TRBJ1-4; D ambiguous. The CDR3 extends over 14 amino acids. Germline CDR1 reads LNHNV; CDR2 reads YYDKDF (reference sequence). V lost 5 bases and J 7 bases, leaving 14 bases between the germline ends. The CDR3 nucleotides read TGTGCCACCAGCCATCGATCGGGAGCTGAAAAACTGTTTTTT. Its translation: CATSHRSGAEKLFF.

The rearrangement links TRBV24-1 to TRBJ2-3, with a tentative D call TRBD1 (5 bases). Trimming pared 9 bases from V and 5 bases from J, leaving 11 bases between. CDR1 is KGHDR, CDR2 SFDVKD, per germline. The CDR3 has 12 residues. CDR3 in DNA: TGTGCCACCCAACAGGATGGAGATACGCAGTATTTT. It codes for CATQQDGDTQYF.

This clone was found once. The chain links TRBV5-6 to TRBJ1-1, with 7 bases matching TRBD1. The trim removed 4 bases at V and 5 bases at J, leaving 5 bases unmatched. Germline V lookup: CDR1 SGHDT, CDR2 YYEEEE. The CDR3 is made up of 13 amino acids. CDR3 residues: CASSLIRGTEAFF. The CDR3 DNA is TGTGCCAGCAGCCTCATCAGGGGGACTGAAGCTTTCTTT. Using reference TRBV5-6 and TRBJ1-1 for the parts outside the CDR3, the full variable domain is DAGVTQSPTHLIKTRGQQVTLRCSPKSGHDTVSWYQQALGQGPQFIFQYYEEEERQRGNFPDRFSGHQFPNYSSELNVNALLLGDSALYLCASSLIRGTEAFFGQGTRLTVV.

The chain carries TRBV5-4 and TRBJ2-2; D might be TRBD1 (6 bases). This CDR3 spans 15 amino acids. Per the germline V gene, CDR1 is SGHNT and CDR2 is YYREEE (reference sequence). Trimming removed 2 bases at V and 0 bases at J, with 8 bases between. The CDR3 loop is CASSFYRANTGELFF. The CDR3 nucleotides read TGTGCCAGCAGCTTTTACAGGGCGAACACCGGGGAGCTGTTTTTT.

This clone has only a few counts. The chain recombines TRBV4-1 with TRBJ2-1; 14 nucleotides agree with TRBD2. Germline loops: CDR1 MGHRA, CDR2 YSYEKL. The V and J ends lost 3 bases and 9 bases, in that order; junction bases with no gene match: 4. CDR3 length: 15 amino acids. The CDR3 protein is CASSHGTSGRGEQFF. CDR3 DNA sequence: TGCGCCAGCAGCCATGGGACTAGCGGGAGAGGTGAGCAGTTCTTC.

The V call is TRBV21-1, the J call TRBJ1-2. TRBV21-1 is a pseudogene. The CDR3 contains 15 residues. The CDR3 protein is CASSKEPKRGYGYTF. DNA of the CDR3: TGTGCCAGCAGCAAAGAACCTAAGCGGGGGTATGGCTACACCTTC.

The V and J genes are TRBV7-8 and TRBJ2-1; possibly TRBD1 for D (6 bases). CDR3 length: 16 residues. V was trimmed by 1 base and J by 4 bases, leaving 14 bases between them. In germline, CDR1 is SGHVS, CDR2 FQNEAQ. The CDR3 loop reads CASSLVGRGFYNEQFF. The CDR3 DNA reads as TGTGCCAGCAGCTTAGTAGGCAGGGGATTTTACAATGAGCAGTTCTTC.

The chain links TRBV6-5 to TRBJ1-2, with D possibly TRBD1 on 5 matching bases. V lost 6 bases and J lost 2, with 13 bases in between. CDR1 is MNHEY and CDR2 is SVGAGI in the germline V gene. This CDR3 is built from 14 residues. The CDR3 is CASSPRWGNYGYTF. The CDR3 DNA reads TGTGCCAGCAGCCCCAGGTGGGGCAACTATGGCTACACCTTC.

This rearrangement joins TRBV18 to TRBJ1-2, with D perhaps TRBD1 (5 bases). The CDR3 runs 14 residues. The germline V and J ends were trimmed by 3 bases and 4 bases, with 12 bases remaining between them. From germline, CDR1 is KGHSH and CDR2 LQKENI. The CDR3 here is CASSPGQGRYGYTF. The DNA for the CDR3 is TGTGCCAGCTCACCTGGGCAGGGTCGCTATGGCTACACCTTC. The full variable domain, completed using reference TRBV18 and TRBJ1-2, is NAGVMQNPRHLVRRRGQEARLRCSPMKGHSHVYWYRQLPEEGLKFMVYLQKENIIDESGMPKERFSAEFPKEGPSILRIQQVVRGDSAAYFCASSPGQGRYGYTFGSGTRLTVV.

The genes are TRBV7-9 and TRBJ2-7, with D unresolved. V dropped 4 bases and J dropped 4 bases, with 8 bases sitting between them. The CDR3 sequence is 12 residues long. From germline, CDR1 is SEHNR and CDR2 FQNEAQ (reference sequence). Here the CDR3 DNA reads TGTGCCAGCAGCTCAGACGGGTACGAGCAGTACTTC. It translates to CASSSDGYEQYF.

CDR3 nucleotides: TGTGCCACCAGTGACGGGACAGGGCTTCAGCCCCAGCATTTT. Translating it yields CATSDGTGLQPQHF. The chain combines TRBV24-1 with TRBJ1-5; 9 bases match TRBD1. V gave up 4 bases and J gave up 6 bases; unmatched junction bases: 3. CDR1 and CDR2 from the germline V gene are KGHDR and SFDVKD. The CDR3 is made up of 14 amino acids.

This chain connects TRBV30 to TRBJ2-1, with 10 nucleotides matching TRBD1. The CDR3 is 15 amino acids. Germline-derived CDR1 and CDR2 are GTSNPN and SVGIG (reference sequence). The ends lost 7 bases at V and 4 bases at J; junction bases unmatched: 10. The CDR3: CASRAGTGVYNEQFF. CDR3 in DNA: TGTGCCTCAAGAGCGGGGACAGGGGTATACAATGAGCAGTTCTTC.

The gene calls are TRBV29-1 and TRBJ2-1; 9 bases align to TRBD2. The germline V gene has CDR1 SQVTM and CDR2 ANQGSEA. The CDR3 totals 15 residues. Trimming cost V 1 base and J 2 bases; bases outside gene matches: 3. The CDR3 reads CSVEGAGGPYNEQFF. The CDR3 coding sequence is TGCAGCGTTGAAGGAGCGGGAGGCCCCTACAATGAGCAGTTCTTC.

CDR3 in amino acids: CSARFREKLFF. The DNA of the CDR3 is TGCAGTGCTAGATTTCGGGAAAAACTGTTTTTT. The chain combines TRBV20-1 with TRBJ1-4, with D uncertain. This CDR3 comprises 11 residues. Germline V gene data show CDR1 as DFQATT and CDR2 as SNEGSKA (reference sequence). Between the trimmed V and J ends, which lost 2 bases and 8 bases, there was a span of 6 bases.

The rearrangement joins TRBV11-2 to TRBJ2-5; D perhaps matches TRBD2 (6 bases). The V and J ends lost 5 bases and 2 bases respectively, with 15 bases between them. The CDR3 covers 15 residues. Germline assignment: CDR1 SGHAT and CDR2 FQNNGV. CDR3 in amino acids: CASSLHVGGQETQYF. CDR3 coding DNA: TGTGCCAGCAGCCTGCACGTGGGGGGTCAAGAGACCCAGTACTTC.

The chain employs TRBV12-3 or TRBV12-4 and TRBJ1-2, with D possibly being TRBD1 (6 bases). CDR3 length equals 13 residues. V was cut by 4 bases and J by 8 bases, with 14 bases left in between. The CDR3 nucleotides are TGTGCCAGCAGTTCCCGCAGGGGAAACGGCTACACCTTC. Translation: CASSSRRGNGYTF.

The chain links TRBV7-9 to TRBJ1-3; weak D call: TRBD1 (5 bases). The length of the CDR3 is 17 residues. V lost 1 base and J 0 bases, leaving 13 bases between the germline ends. The germline gives CDR1 SEHNR, CDR2 FQNEAQ (reference sequence). As DNA, the CDR3 is TGTGCCAGCAGCTTAGATAGGGGAGGAGTCTCTGGAAACACCATATATTTT. Encoded protein: CASSLDRGGVSGNTIYF.

The chain uses TRBV9 and TRBJ2-5; TRBD2 agrees at 12 bases. The CDR3 length is 16 residues. Germline CDR1 SGDLS, CDR2 YYNGEE. J gave up 4 bases and V 3 bases, and 7 bases lay outside the gene matches. CDR3 nucleotides: TGTGCCAGCAGCGAGAAAGGGGGACTAGCGGGAGAGACCCAGTACTTC. Its protein is CASSEKGGLAGETQYF. The full variable domain, completed using reference TRBV9 and TRBJ2-5, is DSGVTQTPKHLITATGQRVTLRCSPRSGDLSVYWYQQSLDQGLQFLIQYYNGEERAKGNILERFSAQQFPDLHSELNLSSLELGDSALYFCASSEKGGLAGETQYFGPGTRLLVL.